This T cell receptor beta chain comes out of a study of blood T cell repertoires in COVID-19. Produced via immunoSEQ multiplex PCR; TCRdb's table is partial and in-frame only. Here the sample spans under 250,000 clones, about nine tenths being singletons. The CDR3 is 15 amino acids. Germline CDR1 is WNHNN and CDR2 is SYGVQD (reference sequence). V was clipped by 2 bases and J by 0 bases, with 10 bases between them. Sequencing was done on a sample of PBMCs or T cells enriched from blood (not recorded which). The TCR comes from a man aged 35-49 years who had recovered from COVID-19. V is TRBV10-1 and J is TRBJ1-2; D is undetermined. CDR3 amino acids: CASSESSETNYGYTF. The CDR3 bases are TGCGCCAGCAGTGAGAGTTCAGAAACTAACTATGGCTACACCTTC.